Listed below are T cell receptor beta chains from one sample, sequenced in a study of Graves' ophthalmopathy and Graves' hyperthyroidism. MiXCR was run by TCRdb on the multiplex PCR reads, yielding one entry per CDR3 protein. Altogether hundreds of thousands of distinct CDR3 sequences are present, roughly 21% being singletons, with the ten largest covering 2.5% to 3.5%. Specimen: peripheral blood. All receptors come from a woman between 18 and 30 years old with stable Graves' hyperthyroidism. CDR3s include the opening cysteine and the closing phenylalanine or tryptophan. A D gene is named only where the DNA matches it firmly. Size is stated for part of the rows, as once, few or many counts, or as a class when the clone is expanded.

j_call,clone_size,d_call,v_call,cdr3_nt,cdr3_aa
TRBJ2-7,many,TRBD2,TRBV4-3,TGCGCCAGCAGCCAAAACCCCGGGAGGGCGAGCTCCTACGAGCAGTACTTC,CASSQNPGRASSYEQYF
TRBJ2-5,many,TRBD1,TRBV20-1,TGCAGTGCTTCGAGGACAGGGGCATACCAAGAGACCCAGTACTTC,CSASRTGAYQETQYF
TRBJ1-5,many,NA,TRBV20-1,TGCAGTGCTAGAGATAGGGGTGATCAGCCCCAGCATTTT,CSARDRGDQPQHF
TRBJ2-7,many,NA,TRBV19,TGTGCCAGTAGTACCACCGGGACTGGGGCCTACGAGCAGTACTTC,CASSTTGTGAYEQYF
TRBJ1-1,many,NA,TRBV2,TGTGCCAGCAACCCCCCCACGGCATGGAACACTGAAGCTTTCTTT,CASNPPTAWNTEAFF
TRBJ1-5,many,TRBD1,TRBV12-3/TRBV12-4,TGTGCCAGCAGTCCATCAGGGGGCCCCTATAGCAATCAGCCCCAGCATTTT,CASSPSGGPYSNQPQHF
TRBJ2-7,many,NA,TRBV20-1,TGCAGTGCTAGGACCACCTACGAGCAGTACTTC,CSARTTYEQYF
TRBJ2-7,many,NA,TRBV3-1,TGTGCCAGCAGCCAAGTGGAGGGGAGCTCCTACGAGCAGTACTTC,CASSQVEGSSYEQYF
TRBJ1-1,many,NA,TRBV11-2,TGTGCCAGCAGCCCGACGGGGGCCACTGAAGCTTTCTTT,CASSPTGATEAFF
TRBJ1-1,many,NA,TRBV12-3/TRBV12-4,TGTGCCAGCAGGACGAGGGGGGCATCTTTCTTT,CASRTRGASFF
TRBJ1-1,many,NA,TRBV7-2,TGTGCCAGCAGCATGGGGGGTAACACTGAAGCTTTCTTT,CASSMGGNTEAFF
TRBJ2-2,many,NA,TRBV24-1,TGTGCCACCAGTGATCTCGGGACACCGAACACCGGGGAGCTGTTTTTT,CATSDLGTPNTGELFF
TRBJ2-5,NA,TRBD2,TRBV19,TGTGCCAGTAGTATCCCGGGACTAGCGGGCCCAAAACGAGAGACCCAGTACTTC,CASSIPGLAGPKRETQYF
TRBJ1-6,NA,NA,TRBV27,TGTGCCAGCAGTTTTGGACTACGAAATTCACCCCTCCACTTT,CASSFGLRNSPLHF
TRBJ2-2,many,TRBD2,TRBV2,TGTGCCAGCAGGGGACTAGCGGGATACACCGGGGAGCTGTTTTTT,CASRGLAGYTGELFF
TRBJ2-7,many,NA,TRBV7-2,TGTGCCAGCAGCTTAGGGTCAGGGTTAGGGGAGCAGTACTTC,CASSLGSGLGEQYF
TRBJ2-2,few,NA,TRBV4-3,TGCGCCAGCAGCCAAAAACCAGGGGAGCTGTTTTTT,CASSQKPGELFF
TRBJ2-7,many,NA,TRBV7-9,TGTGCCAGCAGCCTGAGAGATCACGAGCAGTACTTC,CASSLRDHEQYF
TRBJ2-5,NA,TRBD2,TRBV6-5,TGTGTCAGCAGTTACCGTACTGGGACTAGCGGGGAAGAGACCCAGTACTTC,CVSSYRTGTSGEETQYF
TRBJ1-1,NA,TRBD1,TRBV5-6,TGTGCCAGCAGCTTGGGACAGGGTCGAGGGGAAGCTTTCTTT,CASSLGQGRGEAFF
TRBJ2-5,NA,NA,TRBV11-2,TGTGCCAGCAGCTTTACGGGACATTCAGAGACCCAGTACTTC,CASSFTGHSETQYF